This T cell receptor (beta chain) derives from a study of shared clonotypes between healthy human individuals. Data came from immunoSEQ multiplex PCR; TCRdb stores just in-frame clones and leaves some out. The table shows millions of clones, with 90% to 95% occurring only once. This CDR3 region has 16 residues. The germline V and J ends were trimmed by 0 bases and 0 bases, with 6 bases remaining between them. In germline, CDR1 is MNHEY, CDR2 SVGAGI. The receptor was derived from a young man in good health. The J gene is TRBJ1-6, the V gene TRBV6-5; maybe TRBD1 (5 bases). The specimen sequenced was naive CD4+ T cells sorted from blood. Subset reported: CD45RA+ positively selected. The CDR3 region is CASSYSGTSYNSPLHF. The CDR3 nucleotides read TGTGCCAGCAGTTACTCGGGGACCTCCTATAATTCACCCCTCCACTTT.